This T cell receptor (beta chain) comes out of a study of T cells in Graves' hyperthyroidism and ophthalmopathy. There were TCR beta CDR3 regions amplified from RNA transcripts. HTBI primers were the set used in a first-round RT-PCR of the TCR CDR3. TCRdb analysed the multiplex PCR reads with MiXCR anew, one entry per CDR3 protein. This sample has about 640,000 distinct CDR3 sequences, with 45% found just once. V was pared by 5 bases and J by 5 bases, with 16 bases between. The CDR3 is 15 amino acids. Per the germline V gene, CDR1 is SGHTA and CDR2 is FQGNSA. The sequence was collected from an adult man with Graves' disease, either hyperthyroidism or ophthalmopathy (not recorded which). V gene TRBV7-2 combines with J gene TRBJ1-5; D possibly corresponds to TRBD1 (5 bases). The sample was peripheral blood or thyroid tissue (not recorded which). The CDR3 sequence is CASSVGYRWYQPQHF. The CDR3 coding sequence is TGTGCCAGCAGCGTAGGGTACAGGTGGTATCAGCCCCAGCATTTT. Full variable domain (missing parts from reference TRBV7-2 and TRBJ1-5): GAGVSQSPSNKVTEKGKDVELRCDPISGHTALYWYRQSLGQGLEFLIYFQGNSAPDKSGLPSDRFSAERTGGSVSTLTIQRTQQEDSAVYLCASSVGYRWYQPQHFGDGTRLSIL.